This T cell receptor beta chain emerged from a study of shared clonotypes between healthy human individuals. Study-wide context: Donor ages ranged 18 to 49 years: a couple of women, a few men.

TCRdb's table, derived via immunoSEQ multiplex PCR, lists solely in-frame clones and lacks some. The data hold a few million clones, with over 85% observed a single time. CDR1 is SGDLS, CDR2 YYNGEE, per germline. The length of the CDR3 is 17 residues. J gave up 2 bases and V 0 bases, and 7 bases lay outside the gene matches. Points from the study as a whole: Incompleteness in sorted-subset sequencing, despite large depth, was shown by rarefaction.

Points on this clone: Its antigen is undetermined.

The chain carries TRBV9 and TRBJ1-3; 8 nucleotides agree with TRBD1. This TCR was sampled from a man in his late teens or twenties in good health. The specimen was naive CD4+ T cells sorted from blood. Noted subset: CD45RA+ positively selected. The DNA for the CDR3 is TGTGCCAGCAGCGTAGAACCAGGGGGCTTTGCTGGAAACACCATATATTTT. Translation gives CASSVEPGGFAGNTIYF.